The T cell receptor beta chain described here comes from a study of radiotherapy plus CTLA-4 blockade in lung cancer. For the study at large: Objective responses occurred in about 18% of patients; about 32% had disease control. General study findings and limits: In blood, tumor-derived TCR clones expanded after radiotherapy plus ipilimumab.

Comment on this clone: Its target is unknown.

V lost 6 bases and J lost 0, with 8 bases in between. The CDR3 is made up of 13 amino acids. From germline, CDR1 is MNHEY and CDR2 SMNVEV (reference sequence). Participants had chemo-refractory metastatic non-small-cell lung cancer and were treated with focal radiation plus ipilimumab CTLA-4 blockade. The data were produced by immunoSEQ multiplex PCR, yet TCRdb's version contains in-frame clones alone and is incomplete. Of under 45,000 clones in the sample, approximately 79% are singletons; the top ten hold 20% to 25%. The receptor's source is a human donor with non-small cell lung cancer that progressed on radiotherapy plus ipilimumab. The chain employs TRBV27 and TRBJ2-5; D possibly corresponds to TRBD2 (6 bases). Sample: peripheral blood, taken from a patient treated with radiotherapy plus ipilimumab. The CDR3 nucleotides read TGTGCCAGCAGACTAGCTCACCAAGAGACCCAGTACTTC. Amino acid sequence: CASRLAHQETQYF.